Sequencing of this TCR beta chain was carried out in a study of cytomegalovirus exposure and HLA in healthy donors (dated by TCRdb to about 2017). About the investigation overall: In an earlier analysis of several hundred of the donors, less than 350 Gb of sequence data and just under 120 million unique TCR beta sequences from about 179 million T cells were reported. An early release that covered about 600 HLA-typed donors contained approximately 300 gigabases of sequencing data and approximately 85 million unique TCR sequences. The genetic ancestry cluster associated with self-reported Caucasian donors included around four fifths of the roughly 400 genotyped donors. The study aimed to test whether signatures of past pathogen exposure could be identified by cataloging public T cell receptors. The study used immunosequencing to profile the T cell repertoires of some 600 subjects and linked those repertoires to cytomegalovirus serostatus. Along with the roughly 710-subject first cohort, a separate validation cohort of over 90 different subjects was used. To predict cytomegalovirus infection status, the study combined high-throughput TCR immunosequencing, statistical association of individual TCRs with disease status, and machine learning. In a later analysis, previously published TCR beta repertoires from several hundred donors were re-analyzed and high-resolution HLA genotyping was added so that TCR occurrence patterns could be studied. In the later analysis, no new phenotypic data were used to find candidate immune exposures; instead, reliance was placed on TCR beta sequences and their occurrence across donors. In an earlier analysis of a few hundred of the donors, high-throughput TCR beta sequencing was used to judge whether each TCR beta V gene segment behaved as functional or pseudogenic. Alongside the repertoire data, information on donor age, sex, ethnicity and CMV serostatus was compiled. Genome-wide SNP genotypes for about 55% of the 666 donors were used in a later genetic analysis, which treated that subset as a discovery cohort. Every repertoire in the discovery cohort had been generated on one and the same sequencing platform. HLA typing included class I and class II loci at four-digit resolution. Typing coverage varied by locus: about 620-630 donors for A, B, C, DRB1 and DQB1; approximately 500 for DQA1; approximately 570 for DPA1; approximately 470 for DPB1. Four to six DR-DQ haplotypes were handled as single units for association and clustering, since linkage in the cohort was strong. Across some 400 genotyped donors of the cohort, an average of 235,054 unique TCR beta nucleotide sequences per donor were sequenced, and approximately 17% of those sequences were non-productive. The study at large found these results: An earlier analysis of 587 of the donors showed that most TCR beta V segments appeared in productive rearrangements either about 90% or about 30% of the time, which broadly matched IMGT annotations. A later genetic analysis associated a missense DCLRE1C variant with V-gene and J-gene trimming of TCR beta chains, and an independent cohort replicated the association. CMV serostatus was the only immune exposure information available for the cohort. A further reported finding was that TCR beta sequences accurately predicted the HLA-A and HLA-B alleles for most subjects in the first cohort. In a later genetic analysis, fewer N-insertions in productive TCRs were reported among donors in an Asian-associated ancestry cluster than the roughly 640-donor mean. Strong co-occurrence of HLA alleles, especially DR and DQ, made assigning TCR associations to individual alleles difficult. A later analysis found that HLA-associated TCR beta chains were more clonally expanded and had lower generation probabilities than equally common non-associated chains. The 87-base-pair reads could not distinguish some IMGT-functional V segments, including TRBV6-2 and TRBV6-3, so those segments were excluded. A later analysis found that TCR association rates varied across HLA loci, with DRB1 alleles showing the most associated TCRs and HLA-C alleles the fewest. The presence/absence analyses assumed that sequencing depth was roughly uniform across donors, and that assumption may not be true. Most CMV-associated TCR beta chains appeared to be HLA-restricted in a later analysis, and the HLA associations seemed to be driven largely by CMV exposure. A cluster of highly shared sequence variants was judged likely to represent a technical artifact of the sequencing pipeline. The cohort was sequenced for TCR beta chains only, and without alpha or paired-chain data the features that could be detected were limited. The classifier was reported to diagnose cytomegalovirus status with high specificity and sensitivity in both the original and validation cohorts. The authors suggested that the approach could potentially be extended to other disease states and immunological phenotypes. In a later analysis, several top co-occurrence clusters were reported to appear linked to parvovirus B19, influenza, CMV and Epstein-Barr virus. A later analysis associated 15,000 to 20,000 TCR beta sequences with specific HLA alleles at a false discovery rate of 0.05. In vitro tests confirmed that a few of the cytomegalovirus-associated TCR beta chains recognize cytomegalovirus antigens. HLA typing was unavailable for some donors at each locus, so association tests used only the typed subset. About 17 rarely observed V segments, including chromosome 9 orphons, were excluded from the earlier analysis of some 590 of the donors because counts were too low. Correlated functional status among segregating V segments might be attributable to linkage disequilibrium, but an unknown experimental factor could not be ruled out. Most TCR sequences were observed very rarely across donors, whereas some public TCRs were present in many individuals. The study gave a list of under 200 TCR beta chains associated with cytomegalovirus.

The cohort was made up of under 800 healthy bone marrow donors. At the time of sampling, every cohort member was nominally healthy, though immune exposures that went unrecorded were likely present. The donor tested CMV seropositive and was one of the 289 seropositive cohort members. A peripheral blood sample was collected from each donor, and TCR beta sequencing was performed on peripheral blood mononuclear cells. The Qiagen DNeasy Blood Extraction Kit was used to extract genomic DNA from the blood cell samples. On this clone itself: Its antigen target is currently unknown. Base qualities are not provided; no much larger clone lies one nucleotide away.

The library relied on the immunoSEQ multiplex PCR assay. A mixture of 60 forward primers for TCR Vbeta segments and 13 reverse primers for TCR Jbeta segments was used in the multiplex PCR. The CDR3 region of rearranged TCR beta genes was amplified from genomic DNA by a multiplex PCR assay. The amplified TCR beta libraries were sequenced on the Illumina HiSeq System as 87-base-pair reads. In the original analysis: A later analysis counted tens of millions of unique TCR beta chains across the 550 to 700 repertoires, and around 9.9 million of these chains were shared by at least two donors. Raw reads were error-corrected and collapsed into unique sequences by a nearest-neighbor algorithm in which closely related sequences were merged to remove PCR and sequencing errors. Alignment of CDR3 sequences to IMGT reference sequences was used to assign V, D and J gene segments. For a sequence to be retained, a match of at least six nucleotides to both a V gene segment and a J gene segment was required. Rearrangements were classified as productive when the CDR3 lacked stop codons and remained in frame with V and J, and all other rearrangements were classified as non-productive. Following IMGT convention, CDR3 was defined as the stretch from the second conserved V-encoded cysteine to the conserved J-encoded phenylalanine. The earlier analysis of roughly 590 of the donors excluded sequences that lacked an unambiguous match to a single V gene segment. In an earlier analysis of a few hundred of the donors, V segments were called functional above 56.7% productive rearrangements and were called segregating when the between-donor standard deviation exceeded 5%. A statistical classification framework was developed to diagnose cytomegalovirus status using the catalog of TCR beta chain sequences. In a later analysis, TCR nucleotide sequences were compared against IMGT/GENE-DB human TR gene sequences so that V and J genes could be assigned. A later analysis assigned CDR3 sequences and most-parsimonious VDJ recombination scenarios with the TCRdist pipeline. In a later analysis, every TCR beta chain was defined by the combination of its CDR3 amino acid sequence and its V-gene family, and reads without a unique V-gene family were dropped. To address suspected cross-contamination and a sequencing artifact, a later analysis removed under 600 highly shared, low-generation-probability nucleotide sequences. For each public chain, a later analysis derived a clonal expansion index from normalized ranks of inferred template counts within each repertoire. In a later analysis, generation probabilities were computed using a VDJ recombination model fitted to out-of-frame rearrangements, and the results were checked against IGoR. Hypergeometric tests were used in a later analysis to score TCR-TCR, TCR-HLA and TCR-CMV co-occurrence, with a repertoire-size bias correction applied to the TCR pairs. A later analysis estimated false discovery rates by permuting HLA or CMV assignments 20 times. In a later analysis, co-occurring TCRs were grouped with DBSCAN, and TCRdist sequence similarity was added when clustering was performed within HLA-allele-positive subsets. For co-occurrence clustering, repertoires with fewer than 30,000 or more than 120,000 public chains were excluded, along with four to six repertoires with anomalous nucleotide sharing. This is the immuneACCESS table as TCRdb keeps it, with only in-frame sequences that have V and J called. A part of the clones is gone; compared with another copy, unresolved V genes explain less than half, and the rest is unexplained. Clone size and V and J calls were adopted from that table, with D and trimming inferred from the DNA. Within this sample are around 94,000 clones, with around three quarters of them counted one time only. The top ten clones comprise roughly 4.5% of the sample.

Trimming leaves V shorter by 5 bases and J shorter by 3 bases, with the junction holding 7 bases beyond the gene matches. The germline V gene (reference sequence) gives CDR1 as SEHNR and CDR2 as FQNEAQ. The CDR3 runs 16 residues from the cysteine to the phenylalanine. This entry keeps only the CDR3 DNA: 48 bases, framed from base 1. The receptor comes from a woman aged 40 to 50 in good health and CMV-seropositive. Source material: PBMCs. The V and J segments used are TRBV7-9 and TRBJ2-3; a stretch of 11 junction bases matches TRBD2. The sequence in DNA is TGTGCCAGCAGCCCGAGGGGGACTAGCGGAACAGATACGCAGTATTTT. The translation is CASSPRGTSGTDTQYF.